There are a few counts of the clone carrying this TCR beta chain. Its antigen is still unknown. TCRdb called the 5' RACE reads again in MiXCR, with one record for every CDR3 protein. The profile shows roughly 720,000 distinct CDR3 sequences, around a sixth of them singletons. This sample was included in a study of identical twins. Germline trimming cut 7 bases from V and 9 bases from J; bases unmatched to any gene: 14. Germline V gene sequence: CDR1 SGHKS, CDR2 YYEKEE (reference sequence). This CDR3 comprises 16 residues. Whole-study results and caveats: Among beta out-of-frame sequences, excess sharing between twins appeared weaker.

Another study also made use of these data, one on T cells expressing NK-cell markers. As reported in that work: Six of the donors carried dominant NKG2C+ clonotypes that took up 1.0-7.0% of their CD8+ T cells.

This receptor was taken from a woman between 18 and 30 years old in good health. Material for sequencing was PBMCs. The chain combines TRBV5-5 with TRBJ2-1; 12 positions agree with TRBD2. The CDR3 spells CASALWTSGTRGEQFF. In DNA, the CDR3 is TGTGCCAGCGCCCTCTGGACTAGCGGGACCCGGGGTGAGCAGTTCTTC.